These 28 T cell receptor beta chains originate from one sample sequenced in a study of T-cell reconstitution after alpha-beta-depleted transplantation in children. A library of TCRbeta sequences, prepared with unique molecular identifiers, was generated. TCRdb analysed the PCR reads with MiXCR anew, one entry per CDR3 protein. The top ten hold about 5% of the sample, which has some 530,000 distinct CDR3 sequences, around 12% seen once. The sample consisted of PBMCs from the stem cell graft donor, taken from the stem cell graft. Every receptor here comes from a human donor who donated a stem cell graft to a child with combined immunodeficiency.

This clonotype was picked up a small number of times. The rearrangement uses TRBV4-3 and TRBJ2-5; TRBD1 might be the D (5 bases). The V gene lost 0 bases and the J gene lost 2 bases, with 7 bases spanning the gap. The germline gives CDR1 LGHNA, CDR2 YSLEER. This CDR3 comprises 14 residues. The CDR3 spells CASSQDQGQETQYF. The CDR3 DNA is TGCGCCAGCAGCCAAGACCAGGGTCAAGAGACCCAGTACTTC.

This chain uses TRBV6-1 with TRBJ2-7, with D uncertain. There are 13 residues in the CDR3. V shed 8 bases and J shed 3 bases, with 14 bases lying between them. From germline, CDR1 is MNHNS and CDR2 SASEGT. Written as DNA, the CDR3 is TGTGCCAGCGGAGAGACACCCGACTACGAGCAGTACTTC. It codes for CASGETPDYEQYF.

The chain recombines TRBV7-8 with TRBJ2-3; D may be TRBD1 or TRBD2 (6 bases each). Germline lookup yields CDR1 SGHVS and CDR2 FQNEAQ. The CDR3 extends over 14 amino acids. V lost 0 bases and J 10 bases, leaving 14 bases between the germline ends. CDR3 loop: CASSLAGGLSAQYF. CDR3 in DNA: TGTGCCAGCAGCTTAGCCGGGGGCCTATCGGCGCAGTATTTT.

This clonotype has only a few counts. The chain uses TRBV5-1 and TRBJ2-4, with D possibly being TRBD1 (6 bases). The CDR3 runs 16 residues. CDR1 SGHRS and CDR2 YFSETQ come from the germline V gene. V shed 2 bases and J shed 7 bases, with 19 bases lying between them. For the CDR3, the DNA is TGCGCCAGCAGCTTTACCGGGACAAACAATGAGAACATTCAGTACTTC. Translating gives CASSFTGTNNENIQYF.

This clonotype was seen a few times. The CDR3 DNA is TGCGCCAGCAGCTCGCGGACGGGGCCCGGGTACGAGCAGTACTTC. This gives the protein CASSSRTGPGYEQYF. The J gene is TRBJ2-7, the V gene TRBV5-1, with D perhaps TRBD1 or TRBD2 (5 bases each). Germline lookup yields CDR1 SGHRS and CDR2 YFSETQ. V lost 3 bases to trimming and J lost 4 bases, with 17 bases between them. The CDR3 spans 15 residues.

This clonotype was counted only a few times. This rearrangement joins TRBV4-2 to TRBJ2-7; no reliable D call. Germline lookup yields CDR1 LGHNA and CDR2 YNFKEQ. The CDR3 totals 15 residues. V was clipped by 3 bases and J by 5 bases, with 17 bases between them. Written as DNA, the CDR3 is TGTGCCAGCAGCCAGTCCCCACCCGGTCTCCACGAGCAGTACTTC. Protein: CASSQSPPGLHEQYF.

Ten or more counts support this clonotype. J is TRBJ2-5 and V is TRBV9; 10 nucleotides line up with TRBD2. The germline V gene encodes CDR1 SGDLS and CDR2 YYNGEE. After removal of 0 bases from V and 0 bases from J, the junction contained 5 bases not matched to a gene. The length of the CDR3 is 17 residues. CDR3 sequence: CASSVGLAGDHQETQYF. CDR3 nucleotide sequence: TGTGCCAGCAGCGTAGGTCTAGCGGGGGACCACCAAGAGACCCAGTACTTC. The full variable domain, rest sourced from reference TRBV9 and TRBJ2-5, is DSGVTQTPKHLITATGQRVTLRCSPRSGDLSVYWYQQSLDQGLQFLIQYYNGEERAKGNILERFSAQQFPDLHSELNLSSLELGDSALYFCASSVGLAGDHQETQYFGPGTRLLVL.

This clonotype has a handful of counts. The chain employs TRBV5-1 and TRBJ1-2, with D possibly TRBD1 on 6 matching bases. Germline lookup yields CDR1 SGHRS and CDR2 YFSETQ. The CDR3 is 13 residues long. Trimming took 1 base from V and 7 from J, leaving 11 bases between them. The DNA for the CDR3 is TGCGCCAGCAGCTTGAAACAGGGTGGTGGCTACACCTTC. This codes for CASSLKQGGGYTF.

This clonotype was detected ten times or more. J is TRBJ2-1 and V is TRBV4-3, with D possibly matching TRBD2 (5 bases). The CDR3 totals 15 residues. In germline, CDR1 is LGHNA, CDR2 YSLEER. V was shortened by 2 bases and J by 1 base, with 9 bases between the two germline ends. Written as DNA, the CDR3 is TGCGCCAGCAGCCAATCGGGGTCATCCTACAATGAGCAGTTCTTC. It codes for CASSQSGSSYNEQFF.

This clonotype has only a few counts. The V call is TRBV7-9, the J call TRBJ2-5; no firm D call. V was clipped by 6 bases and J by 3 bases, with 8 bases between them. The CDR3 has 12 amino acids. Germline CDR1 reads SEHNR; CDR2 reads FQNEAQ (reference sequence). CDR3 nucleotides: TGTGCCAGCAGTTACCAGGAAGAGACCCAGTACTTC. This translates into CASSYQEETQYF.

This clonotype has just a few counts. V and J are TRBV20-1 and TRBJ2-5; D is perhaps TRBD2 (5 bases). Germline V gene sequence: CDR1 DFQATT, CDR2 SNEGSKA (reference sequence). This CDR3 has 12 residues. CDR3 nucleotide sequence: TGCAGACCCCGAGGTGGGGAGGAGACCCAGTACTTC. Amino acids: CRPRGGEETQYF.

This clonotype has more than one count but fewer than ten. The rearrangement links TRBV9 to TRBJ2-7; the D gene is possibly TRBD2 (5 bases). The CDR3 runs to 15 residues. Germline V lookup: CDR1 SGDLS, CDR2 YYNGEE. Trimming shortened V by 0 bases and J by 1 base, and 11 bases separated the two germline ends. The CDR3 is CASSVGGSASYEQYF. CDR3 nucleotides: TGTGCCAGCAGCGTAGGGGGTAGCGCTTCCTACGAGCAGTACTTC.

The V call is TRBV20-1, the J call TRBJ1-1; TRBD1 agrees at 10 bases. Germline CDR1 reads DFQATT; CDR2 reads SNEGSKA (reference sequence). Unmatched junction bases numbered 15, after V lost 4 bases and J lost 4 bases. The length of the CDR3 is 17 residues. CDR3 DNA: TGCAGTGCTATTATCGCTGCCACGGGACAGGGGACCACTGAAGCTTTCTTT. As protein: CSAIIAATGQGTTEAFF.

The chain joins TRBV9 to TRBJ2-1; 14 positions agree with TRBD2. This CDR3 comprises 17 residues. CDR1 SGDLS and CDR2 YYNGEE come from the germline V gene. Losses at the gene ends were 4 bases for V and 4 bases for J; bases not matched to a gene: 7. Here the CDR3 reads CASSLRTSGGSYNEQFF. Written as DNA, the CDR3 is TGTGCCAGCAGCCTCCGGACTAGCGGGGGGTCGTACAATGAGCAGTTCTTC.

This clonotype was counted many times. The gene calls are TRBV28 and TRBJ2-1; TRBD2 might be the D (7 bases). The germline V gene encodes CDR1 MDHEN and CDR2 SYDVKM. Between the trimmed V and J ends, which lost 6 bases and 4 bases, there was a span of 19 bases. The CDR3 totals 16 residues. CDR3 in DNA: TGTGCCAGCAGATCCGCCGGGGGGACACGTTACAATGAGCAGTTCTTC. Translated, it gives CASRSAGGTRYNEQFF. The whole variable domain, filled in from reference TRBV28 and TRBJ2-1, reads DVKVTQSSRYLVKRTGEKVFLECVQDMDHENMFWYRQDPGLGLRLIYFSYDVKMKEKGDIPEGYSVSREKKERFSLILESASTNQTSMYLCASRSAGGTRYNEQFFGPGTRLTVL.

This clonotype occurred a few times. The chain uses TRBV12-3 or TRBV12-4 and TRBJ2-1, with 8 bases fitting TRBD2. The V and J ends lost 6 bases and 0 bases, in that order; junction bases with no gene match: 7. The CDR3 loop spans 16 amino acids. The CDR3 bases are TGTGCCAGCAGACCGGGACTAGGAGGCTCCTACAATGAGCAGTTCTTC. As protein: CASRPGLGGSYNEQFF.

The sample holds a few counts of this clonotype. J is TRBJ1-2 and V is TRBV18; D call uncertain. Trimming left V 3 bases short and J 1 base short, with 6 bases between. The CDR3 consists of 13 residues. Germline CDR1 KGHSH, CDR2 LQKENI. Here the CDR3 DNA reads TGTGCCAGCTCACCCGGCGTTAACTATGGCTACACCTTC. It encodes CASSPGVNYGYTF.

In this sample, this clonotype turned up many times. The genes are TRBV12-3 or TRBV12-4 and TRBJ1-5; unclear D gene. V was trimmed by 1 base and J by 5 bases, leaving 6 bases between them. CDR3 length: 13 amino acids. The CDR3 DNA sequence: TGTGCCAGCAGTTTAGGATCAGATCAGCCCCAGCATTTT. Residues: CASSLGSDQPQHF.

This clonotype showed up many times. The rearrangement joins TRBV29-1 to TRBJ2-1, with 12 positions matching TRBD2. V lost 4 bases and J lost 2; bases outside the gene matches: 9. The germline gives CDR1 SQVTM, CDR2 ANQGSEA. The CDR3 loop spans 17 amino acids. The CDR3 coding sequence is TGCAGCGTTGCCCAGGTGCTAGCGGGAGGGCCCTACAATGAGCAGTTCTTC. Translated: CSVAQVLAGGPYNEQFF.

CDR3 nucleotides: TGCGCCAGCAGCTTGGCCCCGAGTTCTGGGGCCAACGTCCTGACTTTC. Amino acids: CASSLAPSSGANVLTF. V and J are TRBV5-1 and TRBJ2-6; D ambiguous. The germline CDR1 and CDR2 sequences are SGHRS and YFSETQ. Trimming took 0 bases from V and 1 from J, leaving 8 bases between them. CDR3 length equals 16 residues.

This clonotype was found many times. V gene TRBV28 combines with J gene TRBJ2-5; D is uncertain. In germline, CDR1 is MDHEN, CDR2 SYDVKM. CDR3 length equals 12 residues. Trimming removed 2 bases at V and 6 bases at J, with 7 bases between. CDR3 region: CASSLRTQTQYF. In DNA form, the CDR3 reads TGTGCCAGCAGTTTAAGGACCCAGACCCAGTACTTC.

The J gene is TRBJ2-1, the V gene TRBV29-1, with D tentatively TRBD1 (7 bases). CDR3 length: 12 residues. Trimming took 5 bases from V and 6 from J, leaving 11 bases between them. Germline CDR1 and CDR2: SQVTM and ANQGSEA. The CDR3 reads CSVSQGGNEQFF. Written as DNA, the CDR3 is TGCAGCGTTTCCCAGGGGGGCAATGAGCAGTTCTTC.

The rearrangement joins TRBV6-2 or TRBV6-3 to TRBJ2-7; tentatively, D is TRBD2 (6 bases). Germline loops: CDR1 MNHEY, CDR2 SVGEGT. The CDR3 runs 14 residues. The V and J ends lost 3 bases and 4 bases respectively, with 13 bases between them. In nucleotides, the CDR3 is TGTGCCAGCAGTTATAGCGGCGAGTCGTACGAGCAGTACTTC. Encoded protein: CASSYSGESYEQYF.

This clonotype has more than one count but fewer than ten. V and J are TRBV15 and TRBJ2-3, with D uncertain. This CDR3 is 13 amino acids long. V lost 6 bases, J lost 5 bases, and 12 bases lay in between. Germline CDR1 LNHNV, CDR2 YYDKDF (reference sequence). CDR3 loop: CATRKNRVDTQYF. CDR3 bases: TGTGCCACCAGAAAAAACCGTGTAGATACGCAGTATTTT.

This clonotype was counted ten times or more. The chain couples TRBV6-5 to TRBJ2-7; 9 nucleotides align to TRBD1. Germline V gives CDR1 MNHEY, CDR2 SVGAGI. V lost 0 bases and J lost 3; bases outside the gene matches: 0. This CDR3 is 14 amino acids long. The CDR3 region is CASSYSGQGYEQYF. The CDR3 bases are TGTGCCAGCAGTTACTCGGGACAGGGCTACGAGCAGTACTTC.

The chain recombines TRBV12-3 or TRBV12-4 with TRBJ2-7; D remains unclear. The CDR3 has 15 residues. The V end was cut by 5 bases, the J end by 5 bases, with 19 bases between. In DNA, the CDR3 is TGTGCCAGCAGTCCCCAGGTGGGTCCCGTCAACGAGCAGTACTTC. The encoded protein is CASSPQVGPVNEQYF.

This clonotype was seen a few times. The chain joins TRBV7-3 to TRBJ2-3; D gene ambiguous. Trimming cost V 4 bases and J 2 bases, with 10 bases left between them. This CDR3 comprises 14 residues. The germline gives CDR1 SGHTA, CDR2 FQGTGA. CDR3 sequence (DNA): TGTGCCAGCAGCTCCTCAAGGGCCACAGATACGCAGTATTTT. This codes for CASSSSRATDTQYF.

This clonotype was detected only a few times. The chain carries TRBV12-3 or TRBV12-4 and TRBJ1-3; D not certain. V was pared by 5 bases and J by 0 bases, with 8 bases between. CDR3 length: 14 amino acids. CDR3 nucleotide sequence: TGTGCCAGCAGTCCAGCTGGCTCTGGAAACACCATATATTTT. Translation: CASSPAGSGNTIYF.